This TCR beta chain is drawn from a study of beta chain features in type 1 diabetes. Whole-study findings and limits: Patients' naive, central memory and regulatory TCRB repertoires appeared more alike than those of healthy donors.

The study reverse transcribed the entire isolated RNA, so it sequenced expressed TCRB transcripts. Sequencing was performed with immunoSEQ multiplex PCR; in TCRdb, only in-frame clones are kept and a portion is missing. The sample consists of hundreds of thousands of clones, about 70% of them appearing once. Comments on this clone: Its antigen is still unknown.

V lost 7 bases, J lost 0 bases, and 7 bases lay in between. The CDR3 consists of 12 residues. Germline values: CDR1 SQVTM, CDR2 ANQGSEA. This TCR derives from a man under 40 in good health. The genes are TRBV29-1 and TRBJ1-5; TRBD1 might be the D (5 bases). Sequenced: naive CD4+ T cells from blood. The CDR3 loop reads CSAQGSNQPQHF. The CDR3 DNA reads TGCAGCGCCCAGGGTAGCAATCAGCCCCAGCATTTT.